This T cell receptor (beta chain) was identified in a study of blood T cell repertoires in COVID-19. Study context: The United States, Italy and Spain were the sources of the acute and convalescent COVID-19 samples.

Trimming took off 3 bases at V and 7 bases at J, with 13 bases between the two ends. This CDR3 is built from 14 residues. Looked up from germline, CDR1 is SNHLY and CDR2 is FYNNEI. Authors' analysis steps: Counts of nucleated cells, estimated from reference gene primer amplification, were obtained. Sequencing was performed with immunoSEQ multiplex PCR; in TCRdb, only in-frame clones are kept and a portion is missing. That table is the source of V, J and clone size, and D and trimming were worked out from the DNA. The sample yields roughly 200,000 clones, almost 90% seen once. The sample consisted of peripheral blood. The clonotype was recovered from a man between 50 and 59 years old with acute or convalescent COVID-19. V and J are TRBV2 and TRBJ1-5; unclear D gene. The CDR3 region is CASSDWSPGQPQHF. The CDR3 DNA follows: TGTGCCAGCAGTGATTGGTCGCCGGGACAGCCCCAGCATTTT.